This TCR beta chain comes out of a study of beta chain features in type 1 diabetes. About the study: Across the samples, roughly 99 million sorted cells were examined in total. Study results and limitations: Type 1 diabetes patients had TCRB CDR3s that were shorter (moderately but significantly so) in all four CD4+ subsets. When cDNA is sequenced, cells with high TCR expression could be over-represented. Researchers reported that naive, central memory and Treg TCRB repertoires appeared more similar in patients than in healthy donors.

Every isolated RNA sample was fully reverse transcribed, so sequencing captured expressed TCRB transcripts. The repertoire was sequenced with immunoSEQ multiplex PCR; TCRdb's copy has only in-frame clones and lacks some. The table records some 660,000 clones, 11% to 15% of them present only once. V lost 0 bases, J lost 7 bases, and 10 bases lay in between. Looked up from germline, CDR1 is SGHNT and CDR2 is YYREEE (reference sequence). CDR3 length equals 13 residues. This clone was seen more than once but under ten times. Its antigen is still unknown. Researchers reported sorting CD4+ naive, central memory, regulatory and stem cell-like memory cells via CD45RO/CCR7/CD25/CD127/CD95/CD27.

This chain joins TRBV5-4 and TRBJ1-2; no definite D call. The receptor comes from a man between 18 and 35 years old with type 1 diabetes. The sample taken for sequencing was naive CD4+ T cells from blood. CDR3 region: CASSLDSASGYTF. CDR3 coding DNA: TGTGCCAGCAGCTTGGACAGCGCAAGTGGCTACACCTTC.